This TCR beta chain was sequenced for a study of T cell changes during pregnancy in multiple sclerosis. Only in-frame clones appear in the TCRdb table, and some are missing; sequencing was by immunoSEQ multiplex PCR. Of some 36,000 clones listed, about nine tenths were seen once; the top ten hold 3.5% to 4.5%. V was shortened by 0 bases and J by 6 bases, with 15 bases between the two germline ends. This CDR3 has 16 amino acids. Germline-derived CDR1 and CDR2 are MGHRA and YSYEKL. The sample consisted of peripheral blood, taken in the second trimester of pregnancy. The chain joins TRBV4-1 to TRBJ2-1, with D maybe TRBD1 (6 bases). This sequence originates from a female donor in good health, enrolled as a control in a pregnancy study. CDR3 sequence: CASSQEASRGVNEQFF. The CDR3 region has the DNA TGCGCCAGCAGCCAAGAGGCTAGCAGGGGTGTCAATGAGCAGTTCTTC.